The T cell receptor (beta chain) under discussion was sequenced for a study of blood T cell repertoires in COVID-19. Per the original data handling: Amplification of reference gene primers provided the estimated nucleated cell counts. Libraries were prepared by immunoSEQ multiplex PCR; TCRdb keeps only in-frame clonotypes and omits some of them. The V and J calls and clone size were taken over from that table, and D and trimming were inferred from the DNA. Here the sample spans about 220,000 clones, around 80% being singletons. CDR1 is LNHDA and CDR2 is SQIVND in the germline V gene (reference sequence). V gave up 6 bases and J gave up 2 bases; unmatched junction bases: 4. This CDR3 spans 14 amino acids.

This rearrangement joins TRBV19 to TRBJ1-5, with 7 bases lining up with TRBD1. This TCR derives from a human donor in a cohort sampled during active COVID-19. The source material was peripheral blood. The CDR3 nucleotides are TGTGCCAGTAGCGACAGGGTAGGCAATCAGCCCCAGCATTTT. Protein: CASSDRVGNQPQHF.